This is a list of T cell receptor beta chains from one sample in a study of human T cells and chemical hapten exposure. A single record per CDR3 protein comes from TCRdb applying MiXCR to the RACE reads. The table includes 300,000 to 450,000 distinct CDR3 sequences, approximately 5.1% detected once. Sequences were derived from whole blood, sampled in connection with sensitization to the hapten diphenylcyclopropenone (DPC). These receptors originate from a woman aged 45-59 years with alopecia areata. Some clones in this sample may be carry-over from other donors' samples. The CDR3 runs from the conserved cysteine through the conserved F or W. D genes are given only for firm matches. Some rows mark clone size as missing; the rest say once, few, many or name a class of expanded clone.

clone_size	d_call	v_call	j_call	cdr3_aa	cdr3_nt
-	-	TRBV24-1	TRBJ2-3	CATSDFRVTDTQYF	TGTGCCACCAGTGATTTTCGCGTGACAGATACGCAGTATTTT
many	-	TRBV19	TRBJ1-5	CASSIVGHSNQPQHF	TGTGCCAGTAGTATCGTAGGCCATAGCAATCAGCCCCAGCATTTT
few	TRBD1	TRBV7-8	TRBJ2-7	CASSSVDRVVSYEQYF	TGTGCCAGCAGCTCCGTTGACAGGGTAGTATCCTACGAGCAGTACTTC
few	TRBD1	TRBV9	TRBJ2-2	CASSGRLDRELTGELFF	TGTGCCAGCAGCGGCCGGCTGGACAGGGAGCTAACCGGGGAGCTGTTTTTT
many	TRBD1	TRBV5-1	TRBJ1-6	CASSARQGSSPLHF	TGCGCCAGCAGCGCCCGACAGGGTAGCTCACCCCTCCACTTT
many	-	TRBV25-1	TRBJ2-3	CASSNYDGTQYF	TGTGCCAGCAGCAACTACGACGGTACGCAGTATTTT
few	-	TRBV3-1	TRBJ2-5	CASSPASTGAQETQYF	TGTGCCAGCAGTCCAGCCTCGACGGGGGCCCAAGAGACCCAGTACTTC
few	TRBD2	TRBV12-3/TRBV12-4	TRBJ2-3	CASSERGGPSTDTQYF	TGTGCCAGTTCCGAGCGGGGGGGCCCTAGCACAGATACGCAGTATTTT
-	-	TRBV18	TRBJ2-7	CASSPPRQSTVEQYF	TGTGCCAGCTCACCACCCCGCCAGAGCACGGTCGAGCAGTACTTC
-	TRBD2	TRBV28	TRBJ2-3	CASSRRTSGFTDTQYF	TGTGCCAGCAGCCGTAGGACTAGCGGTTTCACAGATACGCAGTATTTT
-	-	TRBV28	TRBJ1-2	CASSLGGAPSGYTF	TGTGCCAGCAGTTTAGGCGGGGCCCCAAGTGGCTACACCTTC
many	-	TRBV5-6	TRBJ2-3	CASSQLHSWGEPLLTQYF	TGTGCCAGCAGTCAATTACATTCCTGGGGGGAGCCCCTTTTGACGCAGTATTTT
few	-	TRBV5-4	TRBJ2-7	CASSLARDSGYEQYF	TGTGCCAGCAGCTTGGCCCGAGATAGCGGCTACGAGCAGTACTTC
few	-	TRBV30	TRBJ2-1	CAWSAQDEQFF	TGTGCCTGGAGTGCTCAGGATGAGCAGTTCTTC
-	-	TRBV11-2	TRBJ2-1	CASSLSPGNEQFF	TGTGCCAGCAGCTTATCCCCTGGAAATGAGCAGTTCTTC
few	-	TRBV2	TRBJ2-2	CASRKGRSANTGELFF	TGTGCCAGCAGAAAAGGACGGAGCGCGAACACCGGGGAGCTGTTTTTT
few	-	TRBV6-6	TRBJ2-7	CASSSSGDFYEQYF	TGTGCCAGCAGTTCCAGTGGGGACTTCTACGAGCAGTACTTC
many	-	TRBV9	TRBJ2-3	CASSVEVGASTDTQYF	TGTGCCAGCAGCGTAGAAGTGGGGGCTAGCACAGATACGCAGTATTTT
-	-	TRBV29-1	TRBJ2-6	CSVEDPVRANVLTF	TGCAGCGTTGAAGACCCCGTTCGGGCCAACGTCCTGACTTTC
-	-	TRBV20-1	TRBJ2-1	CSATRGGNEQFF	TGCAGTGCGACCAGGGGAGGTAATGAGCAGTTCTTC
many	TRBD1	TRBV27	TRBJ2-7	CASLGRGQEPYEQYF	TGTGCCAGCCTTGGCCGGGGACAGGAGCCCTACGAGCAGTACTTC
many	TRBD1	TRBV5-1	TRBJ2-1	CASSLGQGARNEQFF	TGCGCCAGCAGCTTGGGTCAGGGGGCGCGAAATGAGCAGTTCTTC
many	-	TRBV29-1	TRBJ2-1	CSVELALYNEQFF	TGCAGCGTTGAACTAGCGCTCTACAATGAGCAGTTCTTC
few	-	TRBV6-5	TRBJ2-1	CASSFAGGNEQFF	TGTGCCAGCAGTTTTGCGGGCGGGAATGAGCAGTTCTTC
many	-	TRBV5-1	TRBJ2-1	CASSLLGVAYNEQFF	TGCGCCAGCAGCTTACTGGGGGTGGCTTACAATGAGCAGTTCTTC
many	-	TRBV7-9	TRBJ1-1	CASSLEGGIEAFF	TGTGCCAGCAGCTTAGAGGGCGGTATCGAAGCTTTCTTT